Listed here is a single T cell receptor beta chain. The target of this receptor is not known. Base-call qualities are not available, and no considerably larger clone is one nucleotide away. The data originate from a study of T cell clones after liver transplantation (dated by TCRdb to the late 2010s). Looking at the study overall: The samples were obtained from ITN030ST, a randomized trial that attempted immunosuppression withdrawal within 2 years after liver transplantation. Tolerance meant complete immunosuppression withdrawal for at least one year without liver enzymes rising beyond twice the upper limit of normal. Blood samples were collected pre-transplant, then pre-randomization ahead of withdrawal, and finally post-randomization once withdrawal had either been completed or failed. After a pre-transplant mixed lymphocyte reaction, TCRbeta sequencing was used to pinpoint donor-reactive T cell clones, which were subsequently tracked in post-transplant blood. Third party-reactive TCRbeta sequences from pre-transplant MLRs were also identified as an antigen-independent comparator for donor-reactive sequences. Of the eight recipients, a few were HCV-positive, while the remaining recipients had been transplanted for non-autoimmune, non-viral indications. The studied cohort comprised 8 liver transplant recipients, 3 classified as tolerant and 5 as non-tolerant. No induction therapy was given to the subjects, and standard immunosuppression was administered until randomization at 12-24 months post-transplant.

Unstimulated PBMCs, after thawing, were stained for CD3, CD4 and CD8 and then FACS-sorted into CD3+CD4+ and CD3+CD8+ populations. Randomization to immunosuppression withdrawal applied to every one of the 8 studied subjects. Genomic DNA was isolated with the Qiagen DNeasy Blood and Tissue Kit. The full study reports these points: Donor-reactive sequences declined more than third party-reactive ones, suggesting partial antigen-specific deletion unrelated to withdrawal success. Conclusions were preliminary, limited by small, heterogeneous patient numbers and non-standardized post-transplant time points. In two subjects, low numbers of available donor cells limited the measurable donor-reactive repertoire. Because allograft tissue specimens were not available, migration of donor-reactive T cells into the graft, rather than deletion, may have occurred. After accounting for repertoire turnover, donor-reactive detection was significantly reduced in 7 of 8 subjects for CD4 and 8 of 8 for CD8. In most of the 8 subjects, regardless of tolerance or HCV status, circulating donor-reactive CD4 TCRbeta sequences dropped significantly post-transplant.

Using immunoSEQ, frozen genomic DNA was subjected to high-throughput TCRbeta CDR3 sequencing, a process that included PCR amplification, mapping, bias correction and internal controls. Per the original workflow: Productive rearrangements were retained, and unique TCRbeta sequences were defined by the CDR3 nucleotide sequence together with the V and J gene. Donor-reactive sequences required at least 5-fold expansion in CFSE-low cells versus unstimulated pre-transplant cells and at least 0.01% frequency. Per-subject minimum frequency thresholds, based on the lowest-template unstimulated sample, ensured at least 90% detection power. Jensen-Shannon divergence between the top 1000 TCRbeta sequences after and before transplant was used to measure repertoire turnover. Two-sided Fisher's exact tests were used to test for changes in how often donor-reactive sequences were detected. The table was pulled from immuneACCESS by TCRdb, which kept in-frame rearrangements only. Such tables lose some clones; where checked, under half of the loss comes from unresolved V genes, and the rest has no known cause. V and J calls and clone size are those listed in that table; D and trimming were worked out from the DNA. This sample comprises 95,000 to 130,000 clones, approximately 90% of them detected only once. The top ten hold around 0.86% of the sample.

Sequencing used CD4+ T cells from blood, obtained 12 months after liver transplant. The receptor comes from a human patient who received a liver transplant. After transplantation, some T cells may belong to the graft donor instead of the recipient.

The CDR3 loop reads CASSPGDRGLATGELFF. The bases are TGTGCCAGCTCACCAGGGGACAGGGGGCTTGCCACCGGGGAGCTGTTTTTT. Recombination connected TRBV18 to TRBJ2-2, with 12 central nucleotides matching TRBD1. Taken from the germline V gene, the CDR1 and CDR2 loops are KGHSH and LQKENI. Inclusive of the bounding cysteine and phenylalanine, the CDR3 is 17 residues long. The DNA shown is the 51-base CDR3, in frame from base 1. V is pruned by 2 bases and J by 4 bases, leaving 5 bases of the junction without a gene match.